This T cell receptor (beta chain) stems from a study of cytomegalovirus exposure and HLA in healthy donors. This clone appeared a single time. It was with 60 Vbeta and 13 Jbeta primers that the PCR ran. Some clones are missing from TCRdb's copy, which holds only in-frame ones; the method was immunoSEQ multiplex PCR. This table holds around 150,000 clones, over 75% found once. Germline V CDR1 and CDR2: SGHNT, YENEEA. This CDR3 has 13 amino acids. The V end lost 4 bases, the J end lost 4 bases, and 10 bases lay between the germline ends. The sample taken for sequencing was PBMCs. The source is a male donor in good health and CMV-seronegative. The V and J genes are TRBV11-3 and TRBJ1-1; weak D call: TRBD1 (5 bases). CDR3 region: CASSYRGGTEAFF. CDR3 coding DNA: TGTGCCAGCAGCTATCGGGGGGGCACTGAAGCTTTCTTT.